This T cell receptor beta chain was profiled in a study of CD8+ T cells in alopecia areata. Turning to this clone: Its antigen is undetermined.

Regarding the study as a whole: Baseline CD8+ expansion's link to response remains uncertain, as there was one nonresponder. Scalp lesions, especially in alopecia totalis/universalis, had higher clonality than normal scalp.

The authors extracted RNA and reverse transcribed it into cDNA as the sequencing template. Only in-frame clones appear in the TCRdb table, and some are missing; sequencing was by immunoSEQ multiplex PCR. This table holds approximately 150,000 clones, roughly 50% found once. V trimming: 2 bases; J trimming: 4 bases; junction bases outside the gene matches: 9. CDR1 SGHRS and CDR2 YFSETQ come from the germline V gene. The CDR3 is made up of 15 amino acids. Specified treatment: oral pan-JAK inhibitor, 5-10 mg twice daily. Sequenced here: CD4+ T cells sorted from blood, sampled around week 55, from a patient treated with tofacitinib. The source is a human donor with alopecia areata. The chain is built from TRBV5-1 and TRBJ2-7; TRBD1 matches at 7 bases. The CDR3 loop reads CASSLWTGLGYEQYF. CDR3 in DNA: TGCGCCAGCAGCTTATGGACAGGACTGGGTTACGAGCAGTACTTC.